This TCR beta chain emerged from a study of T cell responses to AZD1222 COVID-19 vaccine (dated by TCRdb to the early 2020s). Regarding the study in general: AZD1222 recipients with second doses at about 4 weeks or about 12 weeks were pooled, because spike-specific TCR depth and breadth did not differ between schedules. TCR sequencing covered fewer than 250 trial participants: 200 to 220 given two doses of AZD1222 and 26 given two doses of MenACWY control vaccine. Trial participants were enrolled by age into 18-55, 56-69 and 70-plus year subgroups, with about 150, 27 and 61 TCR-sequenced participants respectively.

A word on this clone: This clone's antigen is unknown. One base away there is no much larger clone; base qualities are not given.

What the time point label conveys for this sample: baseline before first vaccination. Vaccinee samples came from UK trials COV001 and COV002, including a single-blind randomized controlled phase 2/3 trial of AZD1222 (ChAdOx1 nCoV-19) in healthy adults. Trial participant PBMC samples were collected at day 0 and day 28 after the second dose for TCRbeta chain sequencing. Results and caveats for the whole study, not just this receptor: After two AZD1222 doses, spike-specific TCR breadth and depth were significantly higher than at day 0 and than in MenACWY recipients. Reportedly, almost half of the unique spike-specific TCRs recognized epitopes lying outside the regions that are mutated in the B.1.351 and B.1.1.7 variants. Because no day 14 peak-response samples were available, the repertoires could be characterized only after the peak T cell response. Vaccine-associated CD4 TCRs spanned the whole spike protein, with dominant responses in regions 160-218 and 743-854. Conclusions about previously exposed vaccinees were limited because only six AZD1222 recipients were SARS-CoV-2 seropositive at baseline. Participants were mostly white British and included more females than males, and it was suggested by the authors that clonal diversity may have been underestimated. In the small 56-69-year group, the increase in depth fell short of significance, most likely because of low power.

The trim is 6 bases for V and 5 bases for J, with a gap of 16 bases between the germline ends. In the germline V gene, CDR1 corresponds to KGHSH and CDR2 to LQKENI. The CDR3 measures 15 amino acids from cysteine to phenylalanine. Just the 45-base CDR3 DNA is kept, in frame starting at base 1. The CDR3 regions of human TCRbeta chains were analyzed by immunosequencing. In the authors' own workflow: Repertoire TCRs were matched against a reference library of SARS-CoV-2-specific TCRs generated with the MIRA antigen-specificity platform. Breadth was defined as the fraction of unique TCRs that were SARS-CoV-2-associated. Depth was defined as the fraction of total T cells that were SARS-CoV-2-associated. Using the MIRA data, each spike-specific TCR was mapped to the spike region that the TCR reacts to and placed in a CD4 or CD8 class. Log10-transformed breadth and depth values were compared by one-way ANOVA with Sidak's multiple comparisons tests. What TCRdb holds here is the immuneACCESS table cut down to in-frame rearrangements. Part of the clones is not present; checked against another copy, under half of the missing clones reflect an unresolved V gene, and the others are unexplained. D and trimming were read from the DNA, whereas the V and J calls and clone size are those reported in that table. The sample table lists around 130,000 clones, around 87% of them with a count of one. The leading ten clones occupy roughly 1.5% of the sample.

The sequenced sample was peripheral blood, obtained on day 0 of AZD1222 vaccination. The chain joins TRBV18 to TRBJ2-2, with the D call tentatively TRBD1 or TRBD2, each fitting 6 bases. The clonotype originates from an adult in good health. The CDR3 region has the sequence CASSPSRGGTGELFF. The DNA sequence is as follows: TGTGCCAGCTCCCCTAGCAGGGGAGGAACCGGGGAGCTGTTTTTT.